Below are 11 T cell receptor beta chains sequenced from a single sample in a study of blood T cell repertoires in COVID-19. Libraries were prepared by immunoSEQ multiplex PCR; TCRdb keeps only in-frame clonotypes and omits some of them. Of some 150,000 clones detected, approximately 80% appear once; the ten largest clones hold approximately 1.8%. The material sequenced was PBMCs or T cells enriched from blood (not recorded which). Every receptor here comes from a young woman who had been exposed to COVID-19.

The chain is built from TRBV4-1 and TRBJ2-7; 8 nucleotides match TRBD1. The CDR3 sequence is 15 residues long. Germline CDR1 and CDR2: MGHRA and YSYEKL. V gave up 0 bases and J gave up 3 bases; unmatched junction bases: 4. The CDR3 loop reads CASSQETGGSYEQYF. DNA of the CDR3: TGCGCCAGCAGCCAAGAAACAGGGGGAAGCTACGAGCAGTACTTC.

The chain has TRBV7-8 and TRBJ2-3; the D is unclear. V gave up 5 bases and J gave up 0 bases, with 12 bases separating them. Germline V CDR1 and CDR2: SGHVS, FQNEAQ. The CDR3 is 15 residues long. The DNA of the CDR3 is TGTGCCAGCAGCCTTAAACCACAAAGCACAGATACGCAGTATTTT. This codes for CASSLKPQSTDTQYF.

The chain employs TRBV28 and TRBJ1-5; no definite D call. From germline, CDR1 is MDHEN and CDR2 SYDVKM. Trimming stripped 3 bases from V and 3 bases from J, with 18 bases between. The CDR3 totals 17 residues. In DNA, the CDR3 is TGTGCCAGCAGTTTTGGGAGAGTCACTTTATACAATCAGCCCCAGCATTTT. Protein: CASSFGRVTLYNQPQHF.

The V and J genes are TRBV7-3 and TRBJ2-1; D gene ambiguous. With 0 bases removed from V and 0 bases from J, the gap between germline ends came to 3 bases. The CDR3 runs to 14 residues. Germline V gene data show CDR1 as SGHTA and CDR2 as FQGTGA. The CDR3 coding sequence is TGTGCCAGCAGCTTAACGAGCTCCTACAATGAGCAGTTCTTC. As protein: CASSLTSSYNEQFF.

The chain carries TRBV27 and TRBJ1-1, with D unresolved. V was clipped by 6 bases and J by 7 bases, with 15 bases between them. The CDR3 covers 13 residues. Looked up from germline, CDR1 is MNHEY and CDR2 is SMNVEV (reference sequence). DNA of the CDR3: TGTGCCAGCAGGCCAAACGGGGAGTTTGAAGCTTTCTTT. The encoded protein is CASRPNGEFEAFF.

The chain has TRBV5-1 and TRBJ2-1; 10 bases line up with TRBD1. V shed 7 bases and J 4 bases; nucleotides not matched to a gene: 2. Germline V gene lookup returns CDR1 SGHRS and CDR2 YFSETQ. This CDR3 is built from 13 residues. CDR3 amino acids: CASRGQGYNEQFF. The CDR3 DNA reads TGCGCCAGCCGGGGACAGGGGTACAATGAGCAGTTCTTC.

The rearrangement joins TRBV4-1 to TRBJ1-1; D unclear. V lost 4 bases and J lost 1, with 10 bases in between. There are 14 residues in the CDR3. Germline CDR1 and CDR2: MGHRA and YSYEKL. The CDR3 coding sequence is TGCGCCAGCAGCCCCGCTGGAGCGAACACTGAAGCTTTCTTT. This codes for CASSPAGANTEAFF.

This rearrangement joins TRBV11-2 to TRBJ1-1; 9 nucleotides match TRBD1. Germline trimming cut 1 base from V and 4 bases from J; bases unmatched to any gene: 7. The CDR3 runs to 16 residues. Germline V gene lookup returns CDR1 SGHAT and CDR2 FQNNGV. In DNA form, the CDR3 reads TGTGCCAGCAGCTTAGGAATAACAGGGGGCTTCACTGAAGCTTTCTTT. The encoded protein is CASSLGITGGFTEAFF.

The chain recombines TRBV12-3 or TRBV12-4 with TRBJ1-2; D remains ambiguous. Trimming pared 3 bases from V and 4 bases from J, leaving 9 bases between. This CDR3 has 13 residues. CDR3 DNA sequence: TGTGCCAGCAGTTTCTCGGCGGCCTATGGCTACACCTTC. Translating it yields CASSFSAAYGYTF.

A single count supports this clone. Here the CDR3 DNA reads TGTGCCAGCGCGCGTTCGGGACTAGCGATGGGCGAGCAGTACTTC. As protein: CASARSGLAMGEQYF. The gene calls are TRBV18 and TRBJ2-7; TRBD2 matches 10 bases. The V gene's germline CDR1 is KGHSH and CDR2 LQKENI. Unmatched junction bases numbered 13, after V lost 8 bases and J lost 6 bases. This CDR3 contains 15 residues.

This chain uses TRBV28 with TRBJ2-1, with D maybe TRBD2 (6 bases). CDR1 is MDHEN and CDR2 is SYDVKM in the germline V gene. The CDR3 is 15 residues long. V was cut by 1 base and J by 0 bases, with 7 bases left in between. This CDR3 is CASSLYGSSYNEQFF. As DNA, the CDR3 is TGTGCCAGCAGTTTATACGGGAGCTCCTACAATGAGCAGTTCTTC.